The 13 T cell receptor beta chains given below trace back to one sample, sequenced in a study of blood T cell repertoires in COVID-19. TCRdb's table, derived via immunoSEQ multiplex PCR, lists solely in-frame clones and lacks some. Of under 350,000 clones detected, over 85% appear once; the ten largest clones hold over 1.5%. Sequenced material: peripheral blood. The receptors shown here come from a woman aged 30 to 39 with COVID-19, enrolled during active disease.

This clone appeared a few times. The chain links TRBV6-1 to TRBJ1-5, with 8 nucleotides matching TRBD1. The length of the CDR3 is 15 residues. V was clipped by 3 bases and J by 2 bases; unmatched bases: 3. The germline V gene encodes CDR1 MNHNS and CDR2 SASEGT. The CDR3 DNA reads as TGTGCCAGCAGTGACGGACAGGGTCGCAATCAGCCCCAGCATTTT. Translating gives CASSDGQGRNQPQHF.

V is TRBV18 and J is TRBJ2-2; D unclear. This CDR3 spans 15 amino acids. Looked up from germline, CDR1 is KGHSH and CDR2 is LQKENI. V was cut by 3 bases and J by 1 base, with 9 bases left in between. The CDR3: CASSPSFRNTGELFF. The CDR3 region has the DNA TGTGCCAGCTCACCTTCCTTCAGGAACACCGGGGAGCTGTTTTTT.

The table lists this clone with a count of one. The chain is built from TRBV19 and TRBJ1-2; no definite D call. V was shortened by 4 bases and J by 10 bases, with 10 bases between the two germline ends. Germline lookup yields CDR1 LNHDA and CDR2 SQIVND (reference sequence). The CDR3 loop spans 11 amino acids. CDR3 DNA sequence: TGTGCCAGTAGTACAGGACTACTCTACACCTTC. It is translated as CASSTGLLYTF.

The rearrangement links TRBV5-1 to TRBJ2-1; D unclear. V was shortened by 7 bases and J by 5 bases, with 16 bases between the two germline ends. The CDR3 runs to 14 residues. The germline V gene has CDR1 SGHRS and CDR2 YFSETQ. The CDR3 bases are TGCGCCAGCTCAATCCCCCCTCCGGACAATGAGCAGTTCTTC. It is translated as CASSIPPPDNEQFF.

This CDR3 reads CASSRALGAPGEKLFF. The CDR3 DNA reads as TGTGCCAGCAGTCGTGCCCTAGGGGCGCCCGGTGAAAAACTGTTTTTT. This sequence joins TRBV7-9 and TRBJ1-4; TRBD1 is a possible D gene (5 bases). V gave up 6 bases and J gave up 7 bases, with 21 bases separating them. This CDR3 region has 16 residues. Germline V gene data show CDR1 as SEHNR and CDR2 as FQNEAQ (reference sequence).

This chain links TRBV29-1 with TRBJ2-3, with D possibly TRBD2 on 7 matching bases. The V end lost 7 bases, the J end lost 4 bases, and 15 bases lay between the germline ends. This CDR3 contains 13 residues. Germline CDR1 reads SQVTM; CDR2 reads ANQGSEA. CDR3 nucleotides: TGCAGCGGAAACGGGGGGCCAGCAGATACGCAGTATTTT. This codes for CSGNGGPADTQYF.

The rearrangement joins TRBV7-2 to TRBJ2-3; 12 nucleotides agree with TRBD2. CDR1 is SGHTA and CDR2 is FQGNSA in the germline V gene. The CDR3 is made up of 14 amino acids. Trimming cost V 8 bases and J 2 bases; bases outside gene matches: 2. Written as DNA, the CDR3 is TGTGCCAGCGGACTAGCGGGGCCCACAGATACGCAGTATTTT. Protein sequence: CASGLAGPTDTQYF. The variable domain in full, with the rest retrieved from reference TRBV7-2 and TRBJ2-3, is GAGVSQSPSNKVTEKGKDVELRCDPISGHTALYWYRQSLGQGLEFLIYFQGNSAPDKSGLPSDRFSAERTGGSVSTLTIQRTQQEDSAVYLCASGLAGPTDTQYFGPGTRLTVL.

This clone has more than one count but fewer than ten. The genes are TRBV12-3 or TRBV12-4 and TRBJ1-1; no clear D gene. Trimming stripped 2 bases from V and 6 bases from J, with 10 bases between. The CDR3 is 13 residues long. In DNA form, the CDR3 reads TGTGCCAGCAGTTTACTAGAGCGTTCTGAAGCTTTCTTT. This encodes CASSLLERSEAFF.

The genes are TRBV9 and TRBJ1-5, with TRBD1 identical over 8 bases. The CDR3 runs 15 residues. V was clipped by 3 bases and J by 0 bases; unmatched bases: 2. Germline V gene data show CDR1 as SGDLS and CDR2 as YYNGEE. CDR3 sequence reads: CASSATGGSNQPQHF. The CDR3, as DNA: TGTGCCAGCAGCGCTACAGGGGGTAGCAATCAGCCCCAGCATTTT.

Comment on this clone: This sample also contains other DNA sequences that code for the same CDR3. V is TRBV7-2 and J is TRBJ2-3; the match to TRBD2 covers 13 bases. Germline V gene data show CDR1 as SGHTA and CDR2 as FQGNSA. The CDR3 is 16 amino acids. V shed 4 bases, J shed 5 bases, and the junction held 6 bases outside the gene matches. CDR3 amino acids: CASSSRLAGGRDTQYF. As DNA, the CDR3 is TGTGCCAGCAGCTCACGACTAGCGGGGGGCAGAGATACGCAGTATTTT.

CDR3 in DNA: TGTGCCAGCATCCGGGCGGGGGGGAACACTGAAGCTTTCTTT. Translated: CASIRAGGNTEAFF. The chain uses TRBV27 and TRBJ1-1; D is possibly TRBD1 (5 bases). Trimming took off 7 bases at V and 1 base at J, with 13 bases between the two ends. The length of the CDR3 is 14 residues. Germline assignment: CDR1 MNHEY and CDR2 SMNVEV (reference sequence).

V usage is TRBV6-5 and J usage is TRBJ1-1; D might be TRBD1 (6 bases). The germline CDR1 and CDR2 sequences are MNHEY and SVGAGI. CDR3 length: 15 amino acids. Deletions cut 6 bases from V and 1 base from J, with 15 bases between. The CDR3 is CASRIPGQTNTEAFF. CDR3 DNA sequence: TGTGCCAGCAGGATACCGGGACAAACGAACACTGAAGCTTTCTTT.

V and J are TRBV5-1 and TRBJ2-1; weak D call: TRBD2 (6 bases). The CDR3 covers 16 residues. Trimming took 4 bases from V and 7 from J, leaving 21 bases between them. Germline V gene sequence: CDR1 SGHRS, CDR2 YFSETQ. This chain's CDR3 is CASSLTTGGNFNEQFF. In nucleotides, the CDR3 is TGCGCCAGCAGCCTAACTACAGGAGGGAACTTTAATGAGCAGTTCTTC.